This T cell receptor (beta chain) was found in a study of T cells in Graves' hyperthyroidism and ophthalmopathy. Diagnoses used clinical symptoms, serum thyroxine and TRAb, thyroid ultrasound and orbital computed tomography. This clonotype was observed at least ten times. This CDR3 has 17 residues. CDR1 and CDR2 (germline): SNHLY, FYNNEI. V lost 0 bases to trimming and J lost 0 bases, with 12 bases between them. Amplification of TCR beta CDR3 regions was performed using RNA transcripts as template. HTBI primers were employed in a first-round RT-PCR of the TCR CDR3. MiXCR was run by TCRdb on the multiplex PCR reads, yielding one entry per CDR3 protein. This table holds 300,000 to 350,000 distinct CDR3 sequences, around 16% found once.

The source material was blood. The source is a man aged 25 to 40 with Graves' hyperthyroidism. This chain uses TRBV2 with TRBJ1-5; D is ambiguous. The CDR3 DNA reads TGTGCCAGCAGTGAAGCGTGGAGGCAGTATAGCAATCAGCCCCAGCATTTT. Its protein product is CASSEAWRQYSNQPQHF.